The 6 T cell receptor beta chains below come from one sample, sequenced in a study of post-analysis software for immune sequencing data. Study results and caveats: Four or five TRBV segments were significantly more frequent in patients than in controls. TRBV5-6, TRBV5-1 and TRBV20-1 were among these segments.

These receptors lack a known antigen. Unique molecular identifiers were present in the TCR beta cDNA libraries. One entry per CDR3 protein, called by TCRdb with MiXCR from the PCR reads. Seen here are approximately 660,000 distinct CDR3 sequences, approximately 60% observed once, and the top ten hold about 11%. The specimen was blood. These receptors came from a girl aged 2 to 9 with multiple sclerosis.

The rearrangement joins TRBV5-5 to TRBJ2-5; a weak D match, TRBD2 (5 bases). This CDR3 comprises 14 residues. Trimming removed 3 bases at V and 4 bases at J, with 13 bases between. Germline V gives CDR1 SGHKS, CDR2 YYEKEE (reference sequence). The CDR3, as DNA: TGTGCCAGCAGCTCGAGGAGAAGCGGAGAGACCCAGTACTTC. Translation gives CASSSRRSGETQYF. The entire variable domain, with the rest obtained from reference TRBV5-5 and TRBJ2-5, is as follows: DAGVTQSPTHLIKTRGQQVTLRCSPISGHKSVSWYQQVLGQGPQFIFQYYEKEERGRGNFPDRFSARQFPNYSSELNVNALLLGDSALYLCASSSRRSGETQYFGPGTRLLVL.

The J gene is TRBJ2-1, the V gene TRBV5-1; D ambiguous. Trimming cost V 5 bases and J 6 bases, with 18 bases left between them. Germline values: CDR1 SGHRS, CDR2 YFSETQ. This CDR3 has 15 amino acids. This chain's CDR3 is CASRNSVPPSNEQFF. The CDR3 nucleotides are TGCGCCAGCAGAAATAGTGTCCCCCCGAGCAATGAGCAGTTCTTC.

The V call is TRBV29-1, the J call TRBJ2-2; TRBD2 agrees at 9 bases. The CDR3 spans 16 residues. V trimming: 7 bases; J trimming: 2 bases; junction bases outside the gene matches: 11. Germline V lookup: CDR1 SQVTM, CDR2 ANQGSEA. In DNA, the CDR3 is TGCAGCGCCTCGCAGGCGGGAGGGAGTAACACCGGGGAGCTGTTTTTT. Protein sequence: CSASQAGGSNTGELFF.

The J gene is TRBJ2-3, the V gene TRBV29-1; D is undetermined. Germline assignment: CDR1 SQVTM and CDR2 ANQGSEA. CDR3 length equals 12 residues. The V end lost 6 bases, the J end lost 7 bases, and 14 bases lay between the germline ends. CDR3 nucleotide sequence: TGCAGCGTAAAATATGCCGAGAATACGCAGTATTTT. Translated: CSVKYAENTQYF.

CDR3 in DNA: TGTGCCAGCAGCCCCGCTAGCGGGCATTACGAGCAGTACTTC. Protein sequence: CASSPASGHYEQYF. The V and J genes are TRBV5-6 and TRBJ2-7; 8 bases are shared with TRBD2. CDR3 length: 14 amino acids. Germline-derived CDR1 and CDR2 are SGHDT and YYEEEE. V was pared by 4 bases and J by 4 bases, with 7 bases of the junction left unmatched.

V usage is TRBV18 and J usage is TRBJ2-6; D tentatively reads TRBD1 or TRBD2 (5 bases each). This CDR3 has 15 amino acids. Germline V gives CDR1 KGHSH, CDR2 LQKENI. Deletions cut 2 bases from V and 2 bases from J, with 7 bases between. Here the CDR3 DNA reads TGTGCCAGCTCACCATTGGGGGCTGGGGCCAACGTCCTGACTTTC. Translated: CASSPLGAGANVLTF. Looking up the rest from reference TRBV18 and TRBJ2-6 gives the full variable domain: NAGVMQNPRHLVRRRGQEARLRCSPMKGHSHVYWYRQLPEEGLKFMVYLQKENIIDESGMPKERFSAEFPKEGPSILRIQQVVRGDSAAYFCASSPLGAGANVLTFGAGSRLTVL.